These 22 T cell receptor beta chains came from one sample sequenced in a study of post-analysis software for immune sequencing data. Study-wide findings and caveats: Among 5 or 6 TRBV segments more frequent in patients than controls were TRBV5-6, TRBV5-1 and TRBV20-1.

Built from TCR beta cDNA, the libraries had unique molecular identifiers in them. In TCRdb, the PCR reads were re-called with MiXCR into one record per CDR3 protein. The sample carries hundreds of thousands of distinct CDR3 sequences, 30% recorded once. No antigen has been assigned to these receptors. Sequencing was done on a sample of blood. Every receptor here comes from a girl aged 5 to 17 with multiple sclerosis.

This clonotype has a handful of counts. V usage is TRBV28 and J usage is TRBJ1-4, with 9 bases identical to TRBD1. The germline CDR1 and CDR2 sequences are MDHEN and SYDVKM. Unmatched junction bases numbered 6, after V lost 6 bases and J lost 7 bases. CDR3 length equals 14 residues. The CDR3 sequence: CASSRDRVGEKLFF. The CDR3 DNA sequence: TGTGCCAGCAGCCGGGACAGGGTCGGTGAAAAACTGTTTTTT.

Written as DNA, the CDR3 is TGTGCCAGCAGCGCCGATTCGGGGGGGGACACCTTC. It yields the protein CASSADSGGDTF. This sequence joins TRBV9 and TRBJ1-2; possible D gene TRBD1, 5 bases. This CDR3 contains 12 residues. The V end lost 3 bases, the J end lost 12 bases, and 15 bases lay between the germline ends. CDR1 and CDR2 (germline): SGDLS, YYNGEE.

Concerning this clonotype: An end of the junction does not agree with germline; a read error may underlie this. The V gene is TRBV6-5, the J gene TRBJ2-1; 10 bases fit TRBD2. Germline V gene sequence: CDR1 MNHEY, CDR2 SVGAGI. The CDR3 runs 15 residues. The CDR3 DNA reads TGTGCCAGCAGCCCCCGGACTAGCGGTTACAATGGGCAGTTCTTC. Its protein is CASSPRTSGYNGQFF.

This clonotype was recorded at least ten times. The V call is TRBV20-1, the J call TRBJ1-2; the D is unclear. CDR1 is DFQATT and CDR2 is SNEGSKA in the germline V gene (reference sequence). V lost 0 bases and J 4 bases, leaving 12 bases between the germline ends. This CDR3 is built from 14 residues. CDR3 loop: CSARDWEIPYGYTF. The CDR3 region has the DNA TGCAGTGCTAGAGACTGGGAGATCCCCTATGGCTACACCTTC.

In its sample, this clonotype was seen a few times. CDR3 amino acids: CASSWGIGNNEKLFF. In nucleotides, the CDR3 is TGTGCCAGCAGTTGGGGTATAGGAAATAATGAAAAACTGTTTTTT. This chain uses TRBV6-5 with TRBJ1-4; D gene ambiguous. Germline CDR1 MNHEY, CDR2 SVGAGI. V lost 4 bases, J lost 4 bases, and 13 bases lay in between. The CDR3 loop spans 15 amino acids.

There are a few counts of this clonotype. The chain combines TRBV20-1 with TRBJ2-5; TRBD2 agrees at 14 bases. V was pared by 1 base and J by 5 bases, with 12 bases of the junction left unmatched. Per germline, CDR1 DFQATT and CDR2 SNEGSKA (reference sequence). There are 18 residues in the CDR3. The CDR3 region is CSARGGTSGGPTGETQYF. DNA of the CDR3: TGCAGTGCTAGAGGCGGGACTAGCGGGGGCCCAACCGGGGAGACCCAGTACTTC.

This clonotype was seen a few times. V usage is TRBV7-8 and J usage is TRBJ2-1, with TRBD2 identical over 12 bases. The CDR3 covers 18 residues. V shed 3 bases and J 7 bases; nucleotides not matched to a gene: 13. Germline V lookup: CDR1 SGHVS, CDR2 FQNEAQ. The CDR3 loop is CASSLRLAGGRSINEQFF. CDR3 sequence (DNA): TGTGCCAGCAGCTTGCGGCTAGCGGGGGGGCGTTCGATTAATGAGCAGTTCTTC.

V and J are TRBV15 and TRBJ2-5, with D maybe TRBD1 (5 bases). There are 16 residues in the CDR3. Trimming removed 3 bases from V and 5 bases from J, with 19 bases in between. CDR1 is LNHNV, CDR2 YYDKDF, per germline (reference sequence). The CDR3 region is CATSSLTQAGMETQYF. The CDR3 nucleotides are TGTGCCACCAGCAGCCTTACCCAGGCAGGGATGGAGACCCAGTACTTC. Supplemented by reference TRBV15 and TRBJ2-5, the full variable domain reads DAMVIQNPRYQVTQFGKPVTLSCSQTLNHNVMYWYQQKSSQAPKLLFHYYDKDFNNEADTPDNFQSRRPNTSFCFLDIRSPGLGDTAMYLCATSSLTQAGMETQYFGPGTRLLVL.

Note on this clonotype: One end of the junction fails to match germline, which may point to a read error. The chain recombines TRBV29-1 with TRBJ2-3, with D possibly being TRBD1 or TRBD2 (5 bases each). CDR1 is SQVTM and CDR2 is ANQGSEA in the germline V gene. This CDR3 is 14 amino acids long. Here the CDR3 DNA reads TGCTGCGTTGAAGCCCCTCGAGGGGAAGATACGCAGTATTTT. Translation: CCVEAPRGEDTQYF.

CDR3 nucleotides: TGTGCCAGCAGCTTAGCGGTTTTTCGGACAAAGGGTCCCTACGAGCAGTACTTC. It yields the protein CASSLAVFRTKGPYEQYF. This chain joins TRBV7-9 and TRBJ2-7; perhaps TRBD1 as D (5 bases). In germline, CDR1 is SEHNR, CDR2 FQNEAQ (reference sequence). The CDR3 is 18 amino acids. V shed 0 bases and J shed 2 bases, with 20 bases lying between them.

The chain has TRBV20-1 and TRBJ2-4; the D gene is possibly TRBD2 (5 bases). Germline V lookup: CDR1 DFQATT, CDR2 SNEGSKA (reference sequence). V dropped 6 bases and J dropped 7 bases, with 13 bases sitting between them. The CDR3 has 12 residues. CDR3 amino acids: CSAQTEGNIQYF. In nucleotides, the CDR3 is TGCAGTGCCCAGACTGAGGGTAACATTCAGTACTTC.

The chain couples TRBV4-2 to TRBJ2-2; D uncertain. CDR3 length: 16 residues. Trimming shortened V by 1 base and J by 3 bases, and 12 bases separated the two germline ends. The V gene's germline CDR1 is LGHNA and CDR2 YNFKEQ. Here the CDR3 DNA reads TGTGCCAGCAGCCAAGTTGAGGCCCCGGACACCGGGGAGCTGTTTTTT. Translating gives CASSQVEAPDTGELFF.

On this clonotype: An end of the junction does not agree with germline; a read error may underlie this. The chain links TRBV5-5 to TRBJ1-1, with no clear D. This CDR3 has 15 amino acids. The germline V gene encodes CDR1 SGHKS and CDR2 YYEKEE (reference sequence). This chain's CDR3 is CTSSRRAGMNTEAFF. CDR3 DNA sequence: TGTACCAGCAGCAGGCGCGCGGGCATGAACACTGAAGCTTTCTTT.

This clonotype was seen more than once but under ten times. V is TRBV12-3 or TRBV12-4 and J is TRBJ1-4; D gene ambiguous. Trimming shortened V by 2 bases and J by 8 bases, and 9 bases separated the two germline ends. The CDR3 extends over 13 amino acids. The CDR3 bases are TGTGCCAGCAGTTTATCCAGGTCGGAAAAACTGTTTTTT. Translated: CASSLSRSEKLFF.

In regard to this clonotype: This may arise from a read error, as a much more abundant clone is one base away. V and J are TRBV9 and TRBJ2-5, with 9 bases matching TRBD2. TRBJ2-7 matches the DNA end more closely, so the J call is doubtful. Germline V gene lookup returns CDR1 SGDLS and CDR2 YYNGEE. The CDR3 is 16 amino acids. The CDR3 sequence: CASSNRGVAGVGEQYF. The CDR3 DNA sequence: TGTGCCAGCAGCAACCGAGGAGTAGCGGGAGTAGGCGAGCAGTACTTC.

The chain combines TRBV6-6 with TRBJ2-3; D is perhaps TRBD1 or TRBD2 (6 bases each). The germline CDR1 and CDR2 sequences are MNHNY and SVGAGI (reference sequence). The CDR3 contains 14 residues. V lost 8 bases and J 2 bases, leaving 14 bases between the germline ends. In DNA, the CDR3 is TGTGCCAGCCGCCTCGGGGGCTCCACAGATACGCAGTATTTT. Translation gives CASRLGGSTDTQYF.

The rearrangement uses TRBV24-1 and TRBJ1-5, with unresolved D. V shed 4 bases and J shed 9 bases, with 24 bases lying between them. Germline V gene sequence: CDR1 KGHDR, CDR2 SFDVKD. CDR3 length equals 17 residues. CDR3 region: CATSDTSVRAGLGPQHF. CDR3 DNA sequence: TGTGCCACCAGTGACACTAGTGTAAGGGCTGGGCTTGGGCCCCAGCATTTT.

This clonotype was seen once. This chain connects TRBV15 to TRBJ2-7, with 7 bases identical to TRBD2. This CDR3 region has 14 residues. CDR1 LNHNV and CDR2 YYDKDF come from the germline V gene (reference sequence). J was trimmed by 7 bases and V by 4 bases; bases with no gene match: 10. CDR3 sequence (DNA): TGTGCCACCAGCACTGGACTAGGTCTCGATGAGCAGTACTTC. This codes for CATSTGLGLDEQYF.

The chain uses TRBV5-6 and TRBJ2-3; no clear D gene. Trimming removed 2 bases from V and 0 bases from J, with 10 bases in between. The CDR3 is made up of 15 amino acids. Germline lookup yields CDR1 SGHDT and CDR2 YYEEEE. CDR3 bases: TGTGCCAGCAGCTTAGGTCCCTCAAGCACAGATACGCAGTATTTT. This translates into CASSLGPSSTDTQYF.

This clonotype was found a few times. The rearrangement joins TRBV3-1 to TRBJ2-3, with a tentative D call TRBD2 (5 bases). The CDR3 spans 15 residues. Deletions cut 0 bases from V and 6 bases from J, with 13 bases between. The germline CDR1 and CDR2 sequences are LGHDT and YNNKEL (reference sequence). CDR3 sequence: CASSQDLRRRDTQYF. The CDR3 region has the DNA TGTGCCAGCAGCCAAGACCTTAGGAGGAGGGATACGCAGTATTTT.

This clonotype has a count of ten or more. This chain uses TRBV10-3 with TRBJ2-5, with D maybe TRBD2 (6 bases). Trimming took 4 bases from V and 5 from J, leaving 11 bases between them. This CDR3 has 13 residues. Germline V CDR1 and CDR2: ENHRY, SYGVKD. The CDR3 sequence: CAISGRDSETQYF. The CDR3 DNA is TGTGCCATCAGTGGGAGGGACTCCGAGACCCAGTACTTC.

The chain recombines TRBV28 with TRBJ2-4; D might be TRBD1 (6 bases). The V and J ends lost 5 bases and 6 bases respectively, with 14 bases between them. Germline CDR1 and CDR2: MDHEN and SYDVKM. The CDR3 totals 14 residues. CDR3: CASSRQGNRNIQYF. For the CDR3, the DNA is TGTGCCAGCAGTCGTCAGGGGAACCGAAACATTCAGTACTTC.